Sequencing of this TCR beta chain was carried out in a study of T cells expressing NK-cell markers. From the 5' RACE reads, TCRdb lists one entry per CDR3 protein and no DNA. The table lists fewer than 550,000 distinct CDR3 sequences, with approximately 1.5% in the top ten. This clonotype was sampled from a woman aged 45-60 years in good health. The sequenced material came from blood T cells: a sorted CD56 or NKG2C T cell subset, CD4+ or CD8+ T cells, or bulk PBMC T cells (not recorded which).

The CDR3 sequence is CASSLLEGVGIQYF. The rearrangement links TRBV5-1 to TRBJ2-4; the TRBD2 assignment by TCRdb is unverifiable without DNA. Germline CDR1 reads SGHRS; CDR2 reads YFSETQ. This CDR3 contains 14 residues.